Listed below are T cell receptor beta chains from one sample, sequenced in a study of Graves' ophthalmopathy and Graves' hyperthyroidism. Each CDR3 protein gets one entry after TCRdb re-called the multiplex PCR reads with MiXCR. The sample lists 620,000 or so distinct CDR3 sequences; approximately 21% were seen once. The sequencing sample was made of peripheral blood. These TCRs come from a woman aged 18-35 years with stable Graves' hyperthyroidism. Some clones in this sample may be carry-over from other donors' samples. CDR3s include the opening cysteine and the closing phenylalanine or tryptophan. Fields, in order: D gene, J gene, clone size, V gene, CDR3 DNA, CDR3 protein. D genes are given only for firm matches. Clone size appears in some rows only: once, few, many, or a class for an expanded clone.

- | TRBJ1-5 | many | TRBV6-5 | TGTGCCAGCTTACTGACGGCGGGTCAGCCCCAGCATTTT | CASLLTAGQPQHF
- | TRBJ1-5 | many | TRBV6-5 | TGTGCCAGCAGTTACGACAGGATCAATCAGCCCCAGCATTTT | CASSYDRINQPQHF
- | TRBJ2-2 | many | TRBV27 | TGTGCCAGCAGTCCCCAGGGGTTAGTTAGTACCGGGGAGCTGTTTTTT | CASSPQGLVSTGELFF
TRBD1 | TRBJ1-2 | - | TRBV12-3/TRBV12-4 | TGTGCCAGCAGTTTCCACAGGGGGTACTATGGCTACACCTTC | CASSFHRGYYGYTF
- | TRBJ1-2 | - | TRBV12-3/TRBV12-4 | TGTGCCAGCAGTTGCGGAACGTATGGTTACACCTTC | CASSCGTYGYTF
- | TRBJ2-2 | - | TRBV11-2 | TGTGCCAGCAGCTTAGATTTCTCAACAGCCAGGGCCGGGGAGCTGTTTTTT | CASSLDFSTARAGELFF
- | TRBJ1-1 | few | TRBV30 | TGTGCCTGGAGTCCACGGAGAAACAGGCAGAACACTGAAGCTTTCTTT | CAWSPRRNRQNTEAFF
- | TRBJ2-7 | many | TRBV20-1 | TGCAGTGCTAGAGGAAGCGGCCTCTACGAGCAGTACTTC | CSARGSGLYEQYF
- | TRBJ1-2 | many | TRBV6-1 | TGTGCCAGCAGTGAAAAAGGCCCCAGGGCTGGCTACACCTTC | CASSEKGPRAGYTF
- | TRBJ1-5 | many | TRBV5-1 | TGCGCCAGCAGCGAGGTGGGGGGATCCAATCAGCCCCAGCATTTT | CASSEVGGSNQPQHF
- | TRBJ2-2 | many | TRBV7-3 | TGTGCCAGCAGCCAAGTCGCCGGGGAGCTGTTTTTT | CASSQVAGELFF
- | TRBJ1-5 | many | TRBV6-5 | TGTGCCAGCAGTTACACCCAAGGGGGCAATCAGCCCCAGCATTTT | CASSYTQGGNQPQHF
TRBD1 | TRBJ2-7 | many | TRBV28 | TGTGCCAGCACCGATACAGGACAGGGGGAGCAGTACTTC | CASTDTGQGEQYF
- | TRBJ1-5 | many | TRBV7-9 | TGTGCCAGCAGCTTAGGGACAGTCAATCAGCCCCAGCATTTT | CASSLGTVNQPQHF
- | TRBJ2-2 | many | TRBV12-3/TRBV12-4 | TGTGCCAGCAGTTTTTGGGGGACCGGGGAGCTGTTTTTT | CASSFWGTGELFF
- | TRBJ2-7 | many | TRBV7-3 | TGTGCCAGCAGCTTAACGGGGGACCCCTACGAGCAGTACTTC | CASSLTGDPYEQYF
TRBD1 | TRBJ1-2 | few | TRBV5-5 | TGTGCCAGCAGCTGGGGACAGGAGAGCTATGGCTACACCTTC | CASSWGQESYGYTF
- | TRBJ1-2 | few | TRBV12-3/TRBV12-4 | TGTGCCAGCAGCCCGACCGCCGTGACCATCTATGGCTACACCTTC | CASSPTAVTIYGYTF
TRBD2 | TRBJ2-7 | many | TRBV12-3/TRBV12-4 | TGTGCCAGCAGCATGAGCGGGACGGACACCTACGAGCAGTACTTC | CASSMSGTDTYEQYF
- | TRBJ1-2 | few | TRBV19 | TGTGCCAGTTCCCCGGGAGGGGCAGAGGACTATGGCTACACCTTC | CASSPGGAEDYGYTF
- | TRBJ1-2 | - | TRBV6-5 | TGTGCCAGCAGTTACTCGGGGATCTCTAACTATGGCTACACCTTC | CASSYSGISNYGYTF
- | TRBJ2-4 | many | TRBV28 | TGTGCCAGCAGTTTGGGGCAGGAAAACATTCAGTACTTC | CASSLGQENIQYF
- | TRBJ1-6 | - | TRBV28 | TGTGCCACCCAACCGGGACTTAATTCACCCCTCCACTTT | CATQPGLNSPLHF
- | TRBJ2-7 | many | TRBV29-1 | TGCAGCGTTGAGATTCGGGACCCCTACGAGCAGTACTTC | CSVEIRDPYEQYF
- | TRBJ2-6 | - | TRBV11-2 | TGTGCCAGCAGCCCCATCCCACAGGGAGCCGCCTTAGGGGCCAACGTCCTGACTTTC | CASSPIPQGAALGANVLTF
TRBD1 | TRBJ1-6 | many | TRBV18 | TGTGCCAGCTCACCACCGAACAGGGGAGGGAATTCACCCCTCCACTTT | CASSPPNRGGNSPLHF
- | TRBJ2-3 | once | TRBV6-4 | TGTGCCAGCAGTGAAGGGGAGCCCACAGATACGCAGTATTTT | CASSEGEPTDTQYF
- | TRBJ2-7 | many | TRBV2 | TGTGCCAGCAGTGACCCCCCGACCTACGAGCAGTACTTC | CASSDPPTYEQYF
- | TRBJ2-5 | many | TRBV3-1 | TGTGCCAGCAGCCAAGAAGGGGGATCTAAGACCCAGTACTTC | CASSQEGGSKTQYF
- | TRBJ1-1 | many | TRBV12-3/TRBV12-4 | TGTGCCAGCAGGACAGTTTCAACGAACACTGAAGCTTTCTTT | CASRTVSTNTEAFF
TRBD1 | TRBJ1-2 | - | TRBV29-1 | TGCAGCACCTCATCCGACAACCCGGGACAGATTTACTATGGCTACACCTTC | CSTSSDNPGQIYYGYTF